This T cell receptor beta chain came from a study of T cells in Graves' hyperthyroidism and ophthalmopathy. General study findings and limits: Blood also held most thyroid clonotypes expanded beyond 0.001. Using 13 V-J features, a model discriminated ophthalmopathy from stable hyperthyroidism.

The sample holds many counts of this clonotype. Its matching antigen is unknown. Template material for amplifying TCR beta CDR3 regions consisted of RNA transcripts. HTBI primers were employed in a first-round RT-PCR of the TCR CDR3. TCRdb independently ran MiXCR on the multiplex PCR reads; one entry per CDR3 protein. This table holds around 300,000 distinct CDR3 sequences, 25% found once. Not enrolled were patients with uncontrolled infection, other autoimmune disease, pregnancy or lactation. Drawn at first hyperthyroidism diagnosis, the blood sample preceded any ophthalmopathy symptoms. The trim removed 2 bases at V and 4 bases at J, leaving 3 bases unmatched. CDR1 and CDR2 from the germline V gene are SGHKS and YYEKEE (reference sequence). The CDR3 is made up of 14 amino acids.

Specimen: blood. V gene TRBV5-5 combines with J gene TRBJ1-1, with 9 positions matching TRBD1. The clonotype comes from a man aged 40-55 years with Graves' hyperthyroidism that later progressed to Graves' ophthalmopathy. As DNA, the CDR3 is TGTGCCAGCAGCTTACAGGGGGCGACCACTGAAGCTTTCTTT. This sequence encodes CASSLQGATTEAFF.